The clone carrying this T cell receptor beta chain has only a few counts. Its antigen is unidentified. The investigators reverse transcribed all of the isolated RNA, so they sequenced expressed TCRB transcripts. Sequenced by immunoSEQ multiplex PCR; TCRdb stores in-frame clones only, minus some. Of 970,000 or so clones in the sample, 15% to 20% were seen once. There was one heparinised blood draw per donor, averaging around 100 mL. The data stem from a study of beta chain features in type 1 diabetes. At the level of the study: Summed over all samples, the examined sorted cells came to more than 85 million.

The CDR3 totals 14 residues. Germline lookup yields CDR1 WSHSY and CDR2 SAAADI. The V end lost 6 bases, the J end lost 3 bases, and 11 bases lay between the germline ends. Study-wide results and caveats: There was a moderate but significant shortening of TCRB CDR3s in all four CD4+ subsets of Type 1 diabetes patients.

The chain recombines TRBV10-2 with TRBJ2-2; the D is unclear. The TCR originated in a woman aged 18 to 35 in good health. The sequenced material came from naive CD4+ T cells from blood. The CDR3 reads CASSVRRDTGELFF. The CDR3 coding sequence is TGCGCCAGCAGCGTAAGGAGAGACACCGGGGAGCTGTTTTTT.